This T cell receptor (beta chain) was identified during a study of T-cell memory formation after mild COVID-19. The overall study: Across donors, TCR clusters were largely donor specific. Study-wide results and limits: Among clones contracting day 15 to 85, CD4/CD8 was balanced, whereas later expanders leaned CD4+. Pre-infection memory held some responding clones, suggesting pre-existing cross-reactive T cells responded. For second-wave clones that peaked at day 37, SARS-CoV-2 specificity went unverified.

With regard to this clonotype: Its antigen is as yet unknown.

TCRdb used MiXCR to reprocess the 5' RACE reads, holding one entry per CDR3 protein. The sample consists of 110,000 to 150,000 distinct CDR3 sequences, approximately 25% of them appearing once. Losses at the gene ends were 4 bases for V and 0 bases for J; bases not matched to a gene: 12. Germline V CDR1 and CDR2: MGHRA, YSYEKL. CDR3 length: 17 residues. The receptor comes from an adult woman who had mild COVID-19 (a few samples of this study predate the infection). Cell type and time point are not known. The sequencing sample was made of PBMCs or a T cell subset sorted from them (not recorded which). The chain employs TRBV4-1 and TRBJ2-7, with 7 bases that match TRBD2. The CDR3 region is CASSLMAGGGTSYEQYF. The CDR3 DNA reads TGCGCCAGCAGCCTGATGGCCGGCGGGGGAACCTCCTACGAGCAGTACTTC.